This entry is about one T cell receptor (beta chain). The data are from a study of blood T cell repertoires in COVID-19. Germline V gives CDR1 KGHSH, CDR2 LQKENI. V lost 4 bases, J lost 1 base, and 9 bases stayed unmatched. This CDR3 is built from 18 residues. The data were produced by immunoSEQ multiplex PCR, yet TCRdb's version contains in-frame clones alone and is incomplete. The sample consists of fewer than 250,000 clones, about 85% of them appearing once. The receptor was derived from a man aged 30 to 45 with acute or convalescent COVID-19. The chain combines TRBV18 with TRBJ2-2; TRBD2 matches 10 bases. Sample: peripheral blood. CDR3 coding DNA: TGTGCCAGCTCACTCCGCCGGAGCGGGAGGGAGAACACCGGGGAGCTGTTTTTT. Translated: CASSLRRSGRENTGELFF. The full variable domain, its missing parts supplied by reference TRBV18 and TRBJ2-2, is NAGVMQNPRHLVRRRGQEARLRCSPMKGHSHVYWYRQLPEEGLKFMVYLQKENIIDESGMPKERFSAEFPKEGPSILRIQQVVRGDSAAYFCASSLRRSGRENTGELFFGEGSRLTVL.